These 22 T cell receptor gamma chains were all obtained from the same sample, sequenced in a study of gamma-delta chains in newborns, infants, children. TCRdb applied CATT to the reads for clone calling. The sample's table shows more than 45 gamma-chain clones. Material: blood. The receptor set was obtained from a child who received the measles vaccine. This table probably holds off-target reads from a library built for another chain.

This clone occurred once. No J gene was called, and the V gene is TRGV9. There are 16 residues in the CDR3. Germline CDR1 reads GITISATS; CDR2 reads ISYDGTV (reference sequence). The CDR3 DNA is TGTGCCTGTGACAAGCTGGGGGATTTTTTGACAGCACAACTCTTCTTT. This gives the protein CACDKLGDFLTAQLFF.

This clone was observed a single time. Because the CDR3's place on the DNA is in doubt, the DNA is left out and the CDR3 is given as listed by TCRdb. No J gene was called, and the V gene is TRGV9. CDR1 is GITISATS, CDR2 ISYDGTV, per germline (reference sequence). 26 amino acids form the CDR3, both terminal residues included. The CDR3 reads CACDTAGGYPSWDTRQMFFGTGIKLF.

Turning to this clone: The DNA is omitted, as the CDR3 cannot be located on it reliably, and the CDR3 follows TCRdb's listing. TRGV9 is the V gene, and the J gene was not called. Germline-derived CDR1 and CDR2 are GITISATS and ISYDGTV (reference sequence). The CDR3 comprises 26 residues, both ends counted. CDR3 region: CACDTWGIQSSWDTRQMFFGTGIKLF.

Worth noting for this clone: No DNA is shown, since the ends of the CDR3 on it are uncertain; the CDR3 is the one TCRdb lists. The CDR3 reads CACAPVLGGFSWDTRQMFFGTGIKLF. The V gene was identified as TRGV9, while no J gene was called. Including both end residues, the CDR3 is 26 amino acids long. Germline CDR1 is GITISATS and CDR2 is ISYDGTV (reference sequence).

The V gene call reads TRGV9; no J gene was called. This CDR3 has 18 residues. The germline V gene has CDR1 GITISATS and CDR2 ISYDGTV (reference sequence). CDR3 DNA sequence: TGTGCCTGTGACATACTGGGGGGAAACAGGACTTTGACAGCACAACTCTTCTTT. It translates to CACDILGGNRTLTAQLFF.

A remark on this clone: No DNA is shown, since the ends of the CDR3 on it are uncertain; the CDR3 is the one TCRdb lists. The J gene has no call, while the V gene is TRGV9. Germline values: CDR1 GITISATS, CDR2 ISYDGTV (reference sequence). Termini included, the CDR3 measures 25 amino acids. This chain's CDR3 is CACDSGGYSSWDTRQMFFGTGIKLF.

Note on this clone: The DNA is left out, because the CDR3 cannot be placed on it with certainty; the CDR3 is given as TCRdb lists it. The J segment was not called; the V segment is TRGV9. Looked up from germline, CDR1 is GITISATS and CDR2 is ISYDGTV (reference sequence). With termini counted, the CDR3 has 22 amino acids. CDR3 amino acids: CACDWGTWDTRQMFFGTGIKLF.

As for this clone: No DNA is shown, since the ends of the CDR3 on it are uncertain; the CDR3 is the one TCRdb lists. The V gene call is TRGV9, and the J gene call is absent. Including both end residues, the CDR3 is 25 amino acids long. The germline CDR1 and CDR2 sequences are GITISATS and ISYDGTV (reference sequence). CDR3 in amino acids: CACDTGGSGSWDTRQMFFGTGIKLF.

The table lists this clone with a count of one. Because the CDR3's place on the DNA is in doubt, the DNA is left out and the CDR3 is given as listed by TCRdb. No J gene was assigned, while the V gene was called as TRGV9. The germline V gene has CDR1 GITISATS and CDR2 ISYDGTV (reference sequence). The CDR3 is 24 amino acids long, termini counted. This chain's CDR3 is CACDNWGSSWDTRQMFFGTGIKLF.

In regard to this clone: No DNA is shown, since the ends of the CDR3 on it are uncertain; the CDR3 is the one TCRdb lists. The V gene is TRGV9; the J gene was not called. The CDR3 is 26 residues long, ends included. CDR1 and CDR2 from the germline V gene are GITISATS and ISYDGTV (reference sequence). The CDR3 loop reads CACDTVLGDNSWDTRQMFFGTGIKLF.

Concerning this clone itself: The DNA is omitted, as the CDR3 cannot be located on it reliably, and the CDR3 follows TCRdb's listing. CDR3 loop: CALYSWDTRQMFFGTGIKLF. The V segment is TRGV9, and no J call was made. Germline lookup yields CDR1 GITISATS and CDR2 ISYDGTV (reference sequence). 20 amino acids form the CDR3, both terminal residues included.

Worth noting for this clone: Because the CDR3's place on the DNA is in doubt, the DNA is left out and the CDR3 is given as listed by TCRdb. No J gene was assigned, while the V gene was called as TRGV9. The germline V gene encodes CDR1 GITISATS and CDR2 ISYDGTV (reference sequence). The CDR3 sequence runs 26 residues, both termini included. This CDR3 reads CACDTVLGDTSWDTRQMFFGTGIKLF.

Only one count was recorded for this clone. Called V gene: TRGV9; the J gene was not called. Per the germline V gene, CDR1 is GITISATS and CDR2 is ISYDGTV (reference sequence). There are 15 residues in the CDR3. CDR3 DNA: TGTGCCTGTGACCCCTGGGGATACGAGGCAGCACAACTCTTCTTT. This codes for CACDPWGYEAAQLFF.

A word on this clone: The DNA is left out, because the CDR3 cannot be placed on it with certainty; the CDR3 is given as TCRdb lists it. TRGV9 is the V gene, and the J gene was not called. Looked up from germline, CDR1 is GITISATS and CDR2 is ISYDGTV (reference sequence). The CDR3 totals 25 residues, both ends included. CDR3 sequence reads: CACDTAGGFSWDTRQMFFGTGIKLF.

About this clone: Because the CDR3's place on the DNA is in doubt, the DNA is left out and the CDR3 is given as listed by TCRdb. Called V gene: TRGV9; the J gene was not called. Germline values: CDR1 GITISATS, CDR2 ISYDGTV (reference sequence). The CDR3 is made up of 25 amino acids, end residues included. The CDR3: CACDTGGYGSWDTRQMFFGTGIKLF.

Comments on this clone: The DNA is omitted, as the CDR3 cannot be located on it reliably, and the CDR3 follows TCRdb's listing. The CDR3 region is CACEYWGSSWDTRQMFFGTGIKLF. The J segment was not called; the V segment is TRGV9. Germline V gene lookup returns CDR1 GITISATS and CDR2 ISYDGTV (reference sequence). From its first to its last residue, the CDR3 has 24 amino acids.

Concerning this clone itself: Because the CDR3's place on the DNA is in doubt, the DNA is left out and the CDR3 is given as listed by TCRdb. The J gene went uncalled, whereas the V gene is TRGV9. Germline CDR1 and CDR2: GITISATS and ISYDGTV (reference sequence). The CDR3 comprises 26 residues, both ends counted. CDR3 loop: CACDSGGYFTSWDTRQMFFGTGIKLF.

In regard to this clone: The junction does not match germline at one end; this may be a read error. The genes are TRGV9 and TRGJ1 or TRGJ2. The germline gives CDR1 GITISATS, CDR2 ISYDGTV (reference sequence). The CDR3 runs to 19 residues. CDR3 residues: CAFSVSSRGGVTTNEKLFF. The DNA of the CDR3 is TGTGCCTTCTCTGTGTCTAGCCGGGGGGGCGTGACGACTAATGAAAAACTGTTTTTT.

Of note for this clone: Because the CDR3's place on the DNA is in doubt, the DNA is left out and the CDR3 is given as listed by TCRdb. The V gene reported is TRGV9; the J gene is uncalled. Both ends counted, the CDR3 spans 24 residues. CDR1 and CDR2 (germline): GITISATS, ISYDGTV (reference sequence). The CDR3 region is CACRSPGGLWDTRQMFFGTGIKLF.

Comment on this clone: No DNA is shown, since the ends of the CDR3 on it are uncertain; the CDR3 is the one TCRdb lists. The V gene call is TRGV9, and the J gene call is absent. The CDR3 adds up to 25 amino acids, both ends counted. Germline lookup yields CDR1 GITISATS and CDR2 ISYDGTV (reference sequence). CDR3: CACDTAGISSWDTRQMFFGTGIKLF.

There are a few counts of this clone. With the J gene uncalled, the V gene is TRGV9. Germline CDR1 is GITISATS and CDR2 is ISYDGTV (reference sequence). The CDR3 loop spans 14 amino acids. CDR3 in amino acids: CACDILGDTAQLFF. CDR3 coding DNA: TGTGCCTGTGACATACTGGGGGATACAGCACAACTCTTCTTT.

Details on this clone: Because the CDR3's place on the DNA is in doubt, the DNA is left out and the CDR3 is given as listed by TCRdb. For the V gene the call is TRGV9; the J gene has no call. The germline CDR1 and CDR2 sequences are GITISATS and ISYDGTV (reference sequence). Both ends counted, the CDR3 spans 25 residues. The CDR3 protein is CACDTAGGSSWDTRQMFFGTGIKLF.